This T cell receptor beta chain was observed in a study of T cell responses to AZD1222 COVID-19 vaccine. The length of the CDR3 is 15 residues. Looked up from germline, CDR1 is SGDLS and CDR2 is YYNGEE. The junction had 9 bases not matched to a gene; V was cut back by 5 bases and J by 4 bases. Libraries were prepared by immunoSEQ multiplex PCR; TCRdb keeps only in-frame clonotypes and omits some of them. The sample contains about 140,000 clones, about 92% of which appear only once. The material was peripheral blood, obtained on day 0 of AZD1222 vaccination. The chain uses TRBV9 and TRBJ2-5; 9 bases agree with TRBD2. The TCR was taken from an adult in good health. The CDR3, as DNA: TGTGCCAGCAGTGCAGGGCTAGCGGGATCAGAGACCCAGTACTTC. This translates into CASSAGLAGSETQYF.